The 11 T cell receptor beta chains reported below all come from one sample, sequenced in a study of cytomegalovirus exposure and HLA in healthy donors. The PCR ran on 60 Vbeta and 13 Jbeta primers. Sequenced by immunoSEQ multiplex PCR; TCRdb stores in-frame clones only, minus some. The sample records under 200,000 clones, approximately 82% being singletons. The sequencing input was PBMCs. These receptors came from a man aged 50 to 59 in good health and CMV-seropositive.

Sample share makes this clone medium-sized. CDR3 loop: CASNYAYPTTDKNTEAFF. The CDR3 nucleotides read TGTGCCAGCAACTACGCTTACCCCACGACGGACAAGAACACTGAAGCTTTCTTT. The rearrangement joins TRBV9 to TRBJ1-1; TRBD1 might be the D (5 bases). The CDR3 is 18 amino acids. Trimming removed 6 bases at V and 1 base at J, with 25 bases between. From germline, CDR1 is SGDLS and CDR2 YYNGEE.

The rearrangement joins TRBV7-2 to TRBJ2-1; 7 nucleotides align to TRBD2. This CDR3 is 12 amino acids long. V was pared by 11 bases and J by 7 bases, with 8 bases of the junction left unmatched. The germline V gene has CDR1 SGHTA and CDR2 FQGNSA. In DNA form, the CDR3 reads TGTGCCTCGGGGGGAGGGTTAAATGAGCAGTTCTTC. Amino acid sequence: CASGGGLNEQFF.

This chain uses TRBV11-3 with TRBJ1-5, with TRBD1 as a possible D gene (6 bases). Trimming cost V 4 bases and J 3 bases, with 7 bases left between them. CDR1 and CDR2 (germline): SGHNT, YENEEA. This CDR3 is 13 amino acids long. For the CDR3, the DNA is TGTGCCAGCAGCTGGGACATCAATCAGCCCCAGCATTTT. Translation gives CASSWDINQPQHF.

This chain links TRBV10-2 with TRBJ2-3; D call uncertain. The V gene's germline CDR1 is WSHSY and CDR2 SAAADI. The CDR3 totals 11 residues. The V gene lost 6 bases and the J gene lost 4 bases, with 5 bases spanning the gap. The CDR3 sequence: CASSPADTQYF. CDR3 bases: TGCGCCAGCAGCCCGGCAGATACGCAGTATTTT.

The CDR3 loop reads CSVKGTSGRANTGELFF. The DNA of the CDR3 is TGCAGCGTCAAGGGGACTAGCGGGAGGGCAAACACCGGGGAGCTGTTTTTT. This chain connects TRBV29-1 to TRBJ2-2; 16 bases map to TRBD2. Germline V lookup: CDR1 SQVTM, CDR2 ANQGSEA. The CDR3 is made up of 17 amino acids. V lost 6 bases to trimming and J lost 2 bases; unmatched junction nucleotides: 6.

The chain uses TRBV5-1 and TRBJ2-5; the match to TRBD1 covers 7 bases. V shed 3 bases and J 10 bases; nucleotides not matched to a gene: 12. This CDR3 has 14 residues. The germline CDR1 and CDR2 sequences are SGHRS and YFSETQ. DNA for the CDR3: TGCGCCAGCAGCTATCAAGGGACAGATGGAAGCCAGTACTTC. Residues: CASSYQGTDGSQYF.

This clone was detected a few times. The genes are TRBV5-1 and TRBJ1-2; D remains ambiguous. Trimming removed 4 bases from V and 7 bases from J, with 17 bases in between. Germline loops: CDR1 SGHRS, CDR2 YFSETQ. The CDR3 covers 14 residues. The DNA of the CDR3 is TGCGCCAGCAGCCAGAACGGGAGTCCCTCTGGCTACACCTTC. Residues: CASSQNGSPSGYTF.

The chain carries TRBV27 and TRBJ2-3, with a tentative D call TRBD2 (6 bases). Per germline, CDR1 MNHEY and CDR2 SMNVEV (reference sequence). The V end was cut by 4 bases, the J end by 0 bases, with 11 bases between. The CDR3 covers 15 residues. As DNA, the CDR3 is TGTGCCAGCAGTTCCCCCAGCGGGAGCACAGATACGCAGTATTTT. It encodes CASSSPSGSTDTQYF.

The J gene is TRBJ1-2, the V gene TRBV4-1, with D tentatively TRBD1 (5 bases). The V gene lost 3 bases and the J gene lost 7 bases, with 9 bases spanning the gap. Germline CDR1 reads MGHRA; CDR2 reads YSYEKL. The CDR3 is 12 residues long. The CDR3 DNA reads as TGCGCCAGCAGCCAGGGGGGAATTGGCTACACCTTC. This sequence encodes CASSQGGIGYTF.

The chain employs TRBV30 and TRBJ2-3, with a weak D call TRBD2 (6 bases). Germline V gene sequence: CDR1 GTSNPN, CDR2 SVGIG (reference sequence). V gave up 2 bases and J gave up 4 bases, with 7 bases separating them. This CDR3 region has 12 residues. CDR3 sequence reads: CAWSPSADTQYF. The CDR3 DNA reads as TGTGCCTGGAGTCCTAGCGCAGATACGCAGTATTTT.

CDR3 DNA sequence: TGTGCCAGCAGGCGGGAAAGCCAAGAGACCCAGTACTTC. Translated, it gives CASRRESQETQYF. The chain has TRBV6-6 and TRBJ2-5, with a tentative D call TRBD2 (6 bases). The germline V gene has CDR1 MNHNY and CDR2 SVGAGI (reference sequence). V was shortened by 6 bases and J by 1 base, with 9 bases between the two germline ends. This CDR3 has 13 residues.